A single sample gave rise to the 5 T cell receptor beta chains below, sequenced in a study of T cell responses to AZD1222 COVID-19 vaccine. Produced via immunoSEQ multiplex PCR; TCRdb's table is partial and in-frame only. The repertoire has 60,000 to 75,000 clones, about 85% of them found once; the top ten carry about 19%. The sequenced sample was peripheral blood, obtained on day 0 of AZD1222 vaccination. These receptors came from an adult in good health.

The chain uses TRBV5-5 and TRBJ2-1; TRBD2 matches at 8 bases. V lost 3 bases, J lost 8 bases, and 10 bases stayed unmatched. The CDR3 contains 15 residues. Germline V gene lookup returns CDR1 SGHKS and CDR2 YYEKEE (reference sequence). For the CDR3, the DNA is TGTGCCAGCAGCTCTGGGTTAGCGGGGAGCTATGAGCAGTTCTTC. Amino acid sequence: CASSSGLAGSYEQFF.

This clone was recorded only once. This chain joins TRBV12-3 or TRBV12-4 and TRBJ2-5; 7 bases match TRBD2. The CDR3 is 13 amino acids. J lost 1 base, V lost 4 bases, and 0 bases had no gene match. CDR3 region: CASSWGGQETQYF. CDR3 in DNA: TGTGCCAGCAGTTGGGGGGGCCAAGAGACCCAGTACTTC.

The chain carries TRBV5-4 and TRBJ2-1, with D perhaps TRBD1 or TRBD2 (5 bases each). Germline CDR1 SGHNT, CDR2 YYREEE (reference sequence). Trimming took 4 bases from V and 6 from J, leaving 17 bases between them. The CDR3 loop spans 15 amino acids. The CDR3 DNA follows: TGTGCCAGCAGCCTGCTAGGGACCTACGGCAATGAGCAGTTCTTC. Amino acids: CASSLLGTYGNEQFF.

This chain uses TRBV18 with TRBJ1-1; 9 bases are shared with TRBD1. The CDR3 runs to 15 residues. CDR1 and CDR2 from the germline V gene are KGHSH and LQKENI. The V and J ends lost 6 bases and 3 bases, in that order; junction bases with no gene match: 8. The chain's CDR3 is CASSVTGGKDTEAFF. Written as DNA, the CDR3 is TGTGCCAGCTCGGTTACAGGGGGCAAGGACACTGAAGCTTTCTTT.

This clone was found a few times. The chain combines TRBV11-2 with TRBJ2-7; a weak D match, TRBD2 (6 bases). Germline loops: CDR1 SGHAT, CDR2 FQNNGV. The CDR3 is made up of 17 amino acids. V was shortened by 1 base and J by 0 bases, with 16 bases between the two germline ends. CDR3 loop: CASSLVSSGVNSYEQYF. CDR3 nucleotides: TGTGCCAGCAGCTTAGTTTCTTCGGGGGTGAACTCCTACGAGCAGTACTTC.